The T cell receptor (beta chain) described here comes from a study of T cells expressing NK-cell markers. Study-wide background: It was sorted CD3+CD56-NKG2C+, CD3+CD56+NKG2C- and CD3+CD56+NKG2C+ T cells that provided the TCR beta repertoires.

General study results and limits: In a group of five to seven donors, dominant NKG2C+ clonotypes represented about 1.0-7.5% of CD8+ T cells. A handful of donors showed these clonotypes also leading the CD3+CD56-NKG2C+ fraction.

The CDR3 is 17 residues long. Germline V gene sequence: CDR1 MGHRA, CDR2 YSYEKL. With regard to this clonotype: The antigen remains undetermined.

Production of TCR beta cDNA relied on 5'RACE template switching with UMIs. TCRdb reanalyzed the 5' RACE reads and collapses them to one entry per CDR3 protein, without DNA. The listing records roughly 160,000 distinct CDR3 sequences. The sequence was obtained from a woman aged 18-70 years in good health. Material for sequencing was blood T cells: a sorted CD56 or NKG2C T cell subset, CD4+ or CD8+ T cells, or bulk PBMC T cells (not recorded which). The gene calls are TRBV4-1 and TRBJ2-3; TCRdb selects TRBD2, and the lack of DNA leaves this call unchecked. The CDR3 region is CASSQAGLAVSTDTQYF.